This T cell receptor (beta chain) was sequenced during a study of T cell clonality in common variable immunodeficiency (dated by TCRdb to about 2015). On the study overall, not on this receptor specifically: Healthy controls shared more TCRbeta clones with each other than CVID subjects shared among themselves (p < 0.0001). Patient heterogeneity within the CVID cohort put limits on correlating repertoire features with clinical complications. TCRbeta clonality was higher in CVID subjects than in healthy controls (t-test p = 0.018), and the increase was most characteristic of about a third of subjects. CVID TCRbeta sequences reportedly showed fewer deletions and N-nucleotide insertions and lacked highly modified clones with 13 or more V deletions. Although equal DNA input was used, an average of about 80,000 unique sequences per sample was obtained for controls, compared with some 30,000 for CVID samples. It was noted by the authors that sequencing of the repertoires of T cell subpopulations would be needed to clarify the cause of the increased clonality in CVID.

CVID was diagnosed by standard criteria: serum IgG, IgA and/or IgM reduced below normal range, plus specific antibody deficiency. There were around 45 subjects in the CVID group (about 29 male and about 15 female), ranging in age from about 8 to 64 years, with a mean age of roughly 40. Both CVID patients and healthy controls were predominantly of Caucasian heritage. Replacement immunoglobulin therapy had been administered to all CVID subjects for at least one year at the time of study participation. No CVID subject was ill or taking immunomodulatory or immunosuppressive medication when blood was collected. Heparinized peripheral whole blood samples of about 4.5 to 8.5 ml were obtained from each donor. Genomic DNA from adults with common variable immune deficiency (CVID) and from healthy adult controls was used to sequence TCRbeta CDR3 repertoires. Diluted blood was subjected to density centrifugation over Hypaque 1077 or Ficoll-Paque for isolation of peripheral blood mononuclear cells. Unsorted mononuclear cells served as the source of genomic DNA, which was extracted either by Qiagen column purification or by a centrifugation-based method.

Equivalent amounts of genomic DNA from CVID and control samples were used as sequencing input. For every sample, a 60 bp segment covering the rearranged TCRbeta CDR3 region was amplified and then sequenced. The immunoSEQ assay, a bias-corrected multiplex PCR combined with high-throughput sequencing, was used for TCRbeta amplification. The authors' analysis ran thus. Each unique nucleotide sequence was treated as a clone and annotated with V, D and J genes, copy number and frequency. Sequences were labeled productive if in frame, and non-productive if out of frame or containing stop codons. As previously described, Shannon's entropy was used to calculate clonality. The predicted amino acid sequences of productive clones were used to derive the mean CDR3 Kyte-Doolittle hydropathy. The R hclust function was used to hierarchically cluster scaled V gene usage with Manhattan distance and complete linkage. Sharing of clones by CDR3 amino acid sequence was evaluated through resampling of 12 repertoires per group over 100 rounds. The repertoires were searched for approximately 73 published EBV-specific and roughly 240 published CMV-specific TCRbeta sequences. Analysis left out two CVID samples that produced under 10,000 sequences, so 35 to 50 CVID repertoires remained. TCRdb took this table from immuneACCESS and kept in-frame rearrangements with V and J called. Such tables lack part of the clones; where checked against another copy, unresolved V genes explain under half of the gap, and the rest is unexplained. For V, J and clone size, that table is used; D and trimming come from the DNA. The sample features about 20,000 clones, and none is a singleton. Approximately 14% of the sample lies in the top ten.

There are 14 amino acids in the CDR3, from cysteine to phenylalanine inclusive. The 33 bases shown cover part of the CDR3, and their frame starts at base 1. As encoded in the germline V gene, CDR1 is SQVTM while CDR2 is ANQGSEA. V drops 4 bases and J drops 3 bases, leaving 14 bases in between. This clone was counted many times. Its antigen remains undetermined. The read gets to within 3 residues of the CDR3 end, and the germline J gene fills in the rest. The specimen was peripheral blood mononuclear cells. The receptor comes from a human donor with common variable immunodeficiency. The sequence links TRBV29-1 to TRBJ2-3; matching of 5 bases hints at TRBD2 as the D gene. The CDR3 DNA, read in part, is TGCAGCGTTGTATCGGGGTCGGGGACAGATACG. Translation gives CSVVSGSGTDT. The whole CDR3 sequence is CSVVSGSGTDTQYF.